These T cell receptor beta chains were read from a single sample in a study of post-analysis software for immune sequencing data. TCRdb re-analysed the PCR reads in MiXCR, keeping a single row per CDR3 protein. The sample gives approximately 350,000 distinct CDR3 sequences, roughly 30% of which show up once; around 15% is in the top ten. The source material was blood. These receptors were collected from a girl aged 5 to 17 with multiple sclerosis. The CDR3 runs from the conserved cysteine through the conserved F or W. The D gene is left open where the match is weak. Clone size is given for some rows only: seen once, a few or many times, or a class if the clone is expanded.

>TRBJ2-1|few|TRBV7-2|TRBD2|15
TGTGCCAGCAGCCCGGGACTAGCTTCCTACAATGAGCAGTTCTTC
CASSPGLASYNEQFF
>TRBJ2-3|NA|TRBV7-2|TRBD1|16
TGTGCCAGCAGCTTAGGGGACAGGGTCCTCACAGATACGCAGTATTTT
CASSLGDRVLTDTQYF
>TRBJ2-5|few|TRBV4-1|TRBD2|15
TGCGCCAGCAGCTCTCGACTAGCGGGGATGGAGACCCAGTACTTC
CASSSRLAGMETQYF
>TRBJ1-1|few|TRBV20-1|TRBD1|13
TGCAGTGCTTACTTACAGGGGGCGGATGAAGCTTTCTTT
CSAYLQGADEAFF
>TRBJ2-3|NA|TRBV6-6|NA|11
TGTGCCAGCAGCCAACAGGTCCCGCAGTATTTT
CASSQQVPQYF
>TRBJ1-5|few|TRBV6-6|TRBD1|16
TGTGCCAGCAGTTACTCCCAGGGGGCCCTCGGGCAGCCCCAGCATTTT
CASSYSQGALGQPQHF
>TRBJ2-7|NA|TRBV4-1|NA|14
TGCGCCAGCAGCCACAAGGGTAAGGGCTACGAGCAGTACTTC
CASSHKGKGYEQYF
>TRBJ2-7|NA|TRBV9|NA|14
TGTGCCAGCAGCGTAGAAGGGTACCCCTACGAGCAGTACTTC
CASSVEGYPYEQYF
>TRBJ2-5|few|TRBV12-3/TRBV12-4|NA|14
TGTGCCAGCAGTTCAGGGGTCCTGCAAGAGACCCAGTACTTC
CASSSGVLQETQYF
>TRBJ2-7|NA|TRBV28|NA|14
TGTGCCAGCAGTCCCTACCTGCTCCGCTACGAGCAGTACTTC
CASSPYLLRYEQYF
>TRBJ2-3|NA|TRBV5-1|NA|14
TGCGCCAGCAGCATCACGACTAGCACAGATACGCAGTATTTT
CASSITTSTDTQYF
>TRBJ2-2|NA|TRBV3-1|NA|16
TGTGCCAGCAGCCAAGATCAGGCGCAGCCCAGCGGGGAGCTGTTTTTT
CASSQDQAQPSGELFF
>TRBJ1-2|NA|TRBV5-1|NA|12
TGCGCCAGCAGTAGCGACAACTGGGGCTACACCTTC
CASSSDNWGYTF